These 23 T cell receptor beta chains came from one sample sequenced in a study of cytomegalovirus exposure and HLA in healthy donors. The PCR made use of 60 Vbeta and 13 Jbeta primers. Repertoires were generated with immunoSEQ multiplex PCR, while TCRdb's copy carries only in-frame clones and drops some. The table has 200,000 to 250,000 clones, over 65% seen once; the top ten hold approximately 3%. The sample was PBMCs. These receptors were taken from a woman in her 30s in good health and CMV-seronegative.

This chain uses TRBV7-3 with TRBJ2-3; TRBD2 aligns across 8 bases. After removal of 6 bases from V and 5 bases from J, the junction contained 10 bases not matched to a gene. Germline assignment: CDR1 SGHTA and CDR2 FQGTGA. The CDR3 length is 15 residues. The DNA of the CDR3 is TGTGCCAGCAGTGAAACGGGGGGGCCATTAGATACGCAGTATTTT. Residues: CASSETGGPLDTQYF. Full variable domain (missing parts from reference TRBV7-3 and TRBJ2-3): GAGVSQTPSNKVTEKGKYVELRCDPISGHTALYWYRQSLGQGPEFLIYFQGTGAADDSGLPNDRFFAVRPEGSVSTLKIQRTERGDSAVYLCASSETGGPLDTQYFGPGTRLTVL.

The rearrangement uses TRBV27 and TRBJ1-2; perhaps TRBD1 as D (6 bases). V lost 5 bases and J lost 4, with 11 bases in between. Looked up from germline, CDR1 is MNHEY and CDR2 is SMNVEV (reference sequence). CDR3 length equals 13 residues. The CDR3 coding sequence is TGTGCCAGCAGTACAACAGGGAGCTATGGCTACACCTTC. Its protein product is CASSTTGSYGYTF.

The rearrangement joins TRBV4-1 to TRBJ2-3; a weak D match, TRBD1 (5 bases). The germline V and J ends were trimmed by 0 bases and 3 bases, with 10 bases remaining between them. The CDR3 spans 15 residues. CDR1 and CDR2 from the germline V gene are MGHRA and YSYEKL. The CDR3 reads CASSQDDRGTDTQYF. CDR3 DNA: TGCGCCAGCAGCCAAGATGATAGGGGTACAGATACGCAGTATTTT.

The rearrangement links TRBV29-1 to TRBJ2-2; TRBD2 agrees at 14 bases. Germline CDR1 is SQVTM and CDR2 is ANQGSEA. V was pared by 1 base and J by 4 bases, with 2 bases of the junction left unmatched. There are 16 residues in the CDR3. This CDR3 reads CSVEGGLAGATGELFF. In DNA, the CDR3 is TGCAGCGTTGAAGGGGGACTAGCGGGAGCCACCGGGGAGCTGTTTTTT.

This chain connects TRBV7-2 to TRBJ1-5; no clear D. Germline V gene data show CDR1 as SGHTA and CDR2 as FQGNSA. The CDR3 totals 16 residues. V was pared by 2 bases and J by 0 bases, with 11 bases between. The CDR3: CASSLRQSYSNQPQHF. In DNA, the CDR3 is TGTGCCAGCAGCTTACGACAATCCTATAGCAATCAGCCCCAGCATTTT.

The chain combines TRBV2 with TRBJ1-4; 7 bases align to TRBD1. Trimming took 6 bases from V and 8 from J; bases not matched to a gene: 9. CDR1 is SNHLY, CDR2 FYNNEI, per germline. The CDR3 length is 14 residues. CDR3 sequence: CASRSTGLGEKLFF. Written as DNA, the CDR3 is TGTGCCAGCAGGTCGACAGGGTTGGGCGAAAAACTGTTTTTT. Full variable domain (outside the CDR3, taken from reference TRBV2 and TRBJ1-4): EPEVTQTPSHQVTQMGQEVILRCVPISNHLYFYWYRQILGQKVEFLVSFYNNEISEKSEIFDDQFSVERPDGSNFTLKIRSTKLEDSAMYFCASRSTGLGEKLFFGSGTQLSVL.

The chain couples TRBV19 to TRBJ2-1; 9 bases are shared with TRBD1. Germline V lookup: CDR1 LNHDA, CDR2 SQIVND (reference sequence). This CDR3 is 14 amino acids long. V lost 5 bases, J lost 7 bases, and 6 bases stayed unmatched. The CDR3 is CASSVDRGRNEQFF. The CDR3 DNA follows: TGTGCCAGTAGTGTGGACAGGGGAAGGAATGAGCAGTTCTTC. Complete variable domain (other parts from reference TRBV19 and TRBJ2-1): DGGITQSPKYLFRKEGQNVTLSCEQNLNHDAMYWYRQDPGQGLRLIYYSQIVNDFQKGDIAEGYSVSREKKESFPLTVTSAQKNPTAFYLCASSVDRGRNEQFFGPGTRLTVL.

CDR3 protein: CASSLGSSGGTQETQYF. In DNA, the CDR3 is TGTGCCAGCAGCTTGGGAAGTAGCGGGGGCACCCAAGAGACCCAGTACTTC. The V and J genes are TRBV5-4 and TRBJ2-5, with TRBD2 matching 9 bases. CDR3 length equals 17 residues. With V trimmed by 0 bases and J by 1 base, 7 bases remained unmatched. Germline V CDR1 and CDR2: SGHNT, YYREEE (reference sequence).

On this clone itself: One end of the junction varies from germline; a read error may be responsible. The V gene is TRBV29-1, the J gene TRBJ1-2; weak D call: TRBD1 (6 bases). CDR1 is SQVTM and CDR2 is ANQGSEA in the germline V gene. CDR3 length equals 14 residues. In DNA form, the CDR3 reads TGCAGCGCTGAACCGGGACACGGCGGAGAAGGCTACACCTTC. This translates into CSAEPGHGGEGYTF.

This chain links TRBV4-2 with TRBJ2-1, with D uncertain. Germline assignment: CDR1 LGHNA and CDR2 YNFKEQ. This CDR3 is built from 14 residues. Trimming removed 1 base at V and 7 bases at J, with 11 bases between. The CDR3 is CASSQGMEHNEQFF. In nucleotides, the CDR3 is TGTGCCAGCAGCCAAGGAATGGAGCATAATGAGCAGTTCTTC.

The rearrangement joins TRBV6-6 to TRBJ1-1; unclear D gene. The CDR3 has 12 residues. Per germline, CDR1 MNHNY and CDR2 SVGAGI (reference sequence). The germline V and J ends were trimmed by 6 bases and 3 bases, with 8 bases remaining between them. CDR3 in amino acids: CASRLRDTEAFF. The CDR3 DNA sequence: TGTGCCAGCAGGCTTAGAGACACTGAAGCTTTCTTT.

The chain recombines TRBV29-1 with TRBJ2-5; maybe TRBD1 (5 bases). The V gene's germline CDR1 is SQVTM and CDR2 ANQGSEA. This CDR3 region has 15 residues. Trimming took off 4 bases at V and 2 bases at J, with 17 bases between the two ends. The DNA of the CDR3 is TGCAGCGTTGTTAAGAGACAGACCTTGCAAGAGACCCAGTACTTC. Amino acid sequence: CSVVKRQTLQETQYF.

The chain combines TRBV5-1 with TRBJ2-1, with TRBD2 matching 12 bases. CDR3 length equals 15 residues. From germline, CDR1 is SGHRS and CDR2 YFSETQ. V trimming: 0 bases; J trimming: 8 bases; junction bases outside the gene matches: 3. The CDR3 spells CASSLGASGGDEQFF. CDR3 bases: TGCGCCAGCAGCTTGGGGGCTAGCGGGGGGGATGAGCAGTTCTTC.

This chain joins TRBV2 and TRBJ2-6; weak D call: TRBD2 (5 bases). CDR1 is SNHLY and CDR2 is FYNNEI in the germline V gene. V was pared by 7 bases and J by 0 bases, with 7 bases between. The CDR3 has 14 amino acids. The CDR3 region has the DNA TGTGCCAGCACAGCGGCCTCTGGGGCCAACGTCCTGACTTTC. This translates into CASTAASGANVLTF.

V is TRBV14 and J is TRBJ1-3; D remains ambiguous. Trimming removed 4 bases at V and 7 bases at J, with 11 bases between. This CDR3 has 13 amino acids. Germline CDR1 SGHDN, CDR2 FVKESK. As DNA, the CDR3 is TGTGCCAGCAGCCCCCACCCTGCGAACACCATATATTTT. This translates into CASSPHPANTIYF.

The chain has TRBV9 and TRBJ2-1; possibly TRBD1 for D (6 bases). CDR1 is SGDLS and CDR2 is YYNGEE in the germline V gene. There are 13 residues in the CDR3. Deletions cut 4 bases from V and 4 bases from J, with 9 bases between. This CDR3 reads CASSTTGYNEQFF. The DNA for the CDR3 is TGTGCCAGCAGCACCACAGGGTACAATGAGCAGTTCTTC. The whole variable domain, remainder taken from reference TRBV9 and TRBJ2-1, is DSGVTQTPKHLITATGQRVTLRCSPRSGDLSVYWYQQSLDQGLQFLIQYYNGEERAKGNILERFSAQQFPDLHSELNLSSLELGDSALYFCASSTTGYNEQFFGPGTRLTVL.

This chain uses TRBV27 with TRBJ1-5, with 8 bases that match TRBD1. The CDR3 contains 14 residues. V lost 3 bases to trimming and J lost 4 bases; unmatched junction nucleotides: 2. Germline-derived CDR1 and CDR2 are MNHEY and SMNVEV (reference sequence). DNA for the CDR3: TGTGCCAGCAGTTTTACAGGGGGTAATCAGCCCCAGCATTTT. It yields the protein CASSFTGGNQPQHF.

The gene calls are TRBV5-4 and TRBJ1-1; D is unresolved. This CDR3 has 13 amino acids. From germline, CDR1 is SGHNT and CDR2 YYREEE (reference sequence). Trimming took 3 bases from V and 0 from J, leaving 6 bases between them. CDR3 coding DNA: TGTGCCAGCAGCTCCACAGTGAACACTGAAGCTTTCTTT. Translated: CASSSTVNTEAFF.

This clone has only a few counts. The chain uses TRBV29-1 and TRBJ2-7; D gene unclear. The CDR3 is made up of 11 amino acids. V dropped 7 bases and J dropped 2 bases, with 9 bases sitting between them. Germline loops: CDR1 SQVTM, CDR2 ANQGSEA. This chain's CDR3 is CSAQFTYEQYF. DNA of the CDR3: TGCAGCGCCCAGTTCACCTACGAGCAGTACTTC.

V and J are TRBV6-6 and TRBJ1-1; a weak D match, TRBD1 (6 bases). The ends were cut back, 8 bases at V and 0 bases at J, with 16 bases in the middle. In germline, CDR1 is MNHNY, CDR2 SVGAGI (reference sequence). The CDR3 totals 15 residues. The CDR3 here is CASRHFDRMNTEAFF. The CDR3, as DNA: TGTGCCAGCCGCCATTTTGACAGGATGAACACTGAAGCTTTCTTT.

The table lists this clone with a few counts. This chain uses TRBV19 with TRBJ1-6, with D unresolved. Germline CDR1 and CDR2: LNHDA and SQIVND (reference sequence). The CDR3 is 14 residues long. V lost 7 bases and J lost 0, with 7 bases in between. CDR3 sequence (DNA): TGTGCCAGTAAACCGAGCTCCTATAATTCACCCCTCCACTTT. Translated: CASKPSSYNSPLHF.

This clone turned up a few times. The chain employs TRBV5-1 and TRBJ1-4, with D maybe TRBD1 (6 bases). Germline V gives CDR1 SGHRS, CDR2 YFSETQ. The CDR3 runs to 16 residues. Trimming shortened V by 2 bases and J by 0 bases, and 11 bases separated the two germline ends. The CDR3 sequence is CASSLGDITTNEKLFF. CDR3 sequence (DNA): TGCGCCAGCAGCTTAGGGGACATTACAACTAATGAAAAACTGTTTTTT.

The chain joins TRBV2 to TRBJ1-3; 7 bases are shared with TRBD1. Germline CDR1 is SNHLY and CDR2 is FYNNEI. The V gene end was trimmed by 7 bases and the J gene end by 5 bases; junction bases not matched to a gene: 5. The CDR3 length is 13 residues. The chain's CDR3 is CASIVTGRNTIYF. CDR3 nucleotide sequence: TGTGCCAGCATTGTGACAGGGAGAAACACCATATATTTT.